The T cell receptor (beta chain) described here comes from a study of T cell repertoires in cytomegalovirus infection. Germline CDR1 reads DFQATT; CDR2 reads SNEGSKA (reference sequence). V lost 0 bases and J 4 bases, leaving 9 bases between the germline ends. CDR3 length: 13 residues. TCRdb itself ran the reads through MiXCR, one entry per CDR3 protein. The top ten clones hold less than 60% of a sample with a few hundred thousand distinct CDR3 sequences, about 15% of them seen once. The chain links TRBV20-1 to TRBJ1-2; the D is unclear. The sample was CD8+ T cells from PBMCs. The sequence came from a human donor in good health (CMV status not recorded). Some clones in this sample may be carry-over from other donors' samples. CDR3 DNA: TGCAGTGCTAGAGATTTAGCGGCCTATGGCTACACCTTC. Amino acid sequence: CSARDLAAYGYTF.